This T cell receptor beta chain was documented in a study of prognosis after radiotherapy for stage I lung cancer. Study-level information: After radiotherapy, distant metastases were seen in a handful of patients (median 7 months), and no significant progression was seen in 15.

The authors amplified TCR beta CDR3 from genomic DNA using two-round multiplex PCR. Primers (each specific to one TRBV or TRBJ gene) were used in first-round PCR. Using its own MiXCR run on the multiplex PCR reads, TCRdb lists one record per CDR3 protein. The table records fewer than 35,000 distinct CDR3 sequences, over 45% of them present only once. With respect to this clonotype: A junction boundary mismatches the germline segment, possibly from a read error.

The CDR3 totals 15 residues. Germline CDR1 SGHTA, CDR2 FQGNSA. The chain employs TRBV7-2 and TRBJ2-3; 11 nucleotides align to TRBD2. Sequenced here: PBMCs, sampled before or after stereotactic body radiation therapy (not recorded which). The sequence was obtained from a donor aged 50 or older with non-small cell lung cancer. CDR3 protein: CASSPWTSGRGTRYF. The CDR3 DNA sequence: TGTGCCAGCAGCCCGTGGACTAGCGGGCGCGGTACGCGGTATTTT.